This T cell receptor beta chain was identified in a study of post-analysis software for immune sequencing data. Study results and limitations: TRBV segments more frequent in patients than in controls numbered several and included TRBV5-6, TRBV5-1 and TRBV20-1. The authors found that F measure strongly co-clustered same-batch samples.

As to this clonotype: Its target is not known. An end of the junction differs from the germline gene, which may be a read error.

Looked up from germline, CDR1 is SSHAT and CDR2 is FNYEAQ (reference sequence). This CDR3 has 13 residues. Included in the TCR beta cDNA libraries were unique molecular identifiers. It was from roughly 1.1 to 9.2 million T cells that around 500,000 cDNA molecules came. TCRdb reanalysed the PCR reads using MiXCR and keeps one entry per CDR3 protein. Among some 700,000 distinct CDR3 sequences listed, approximately 60% were seen once. The TCR sequence derives from a girl aged 2-10 years with multiple sclerosis. The chain couples TRBV7-7 to TRBJ2-3, with TRBD1 matching 7 bases. Material for sequencing was blood. The CDR3 is CASSEDRTDTQYF. CDR3 nucleotides: TGTGCTAGCAGCGAGGACAGGACCGATACGCAGTATTTT. Full variable domain (rest looked up from reference TRBV7-7 and TRBJ2-3): GAGVSQSPRYKVTKRGQDVTLRCDPISSHATLYWYQQALGQGPEFLTYFNYEAQPDKSGLPSDRFSAERPEGSISTLTIQRTEQRDSAMYRCASSEDRTDTQYFGPGTRLTVL.